The 4 T cell receptor beta chains listed next were all sequenced from one sample in a study of T cell changes during pregnancy in multiple sclerosis. Libraries were prepared by immunoSEQ multiplex PCR; TCRdb keeps only in-frame clonotypes and omits some of them. This repertoire shows 50,000 to 55,000 clones, nearly 95% found once; its top ten account for around 0.49%. Sequenced here: CD4+ T cells from peripheral blood mononuclear cells, sampled in the third trimester of pregnancy. The receptors derive from a female donor with multiple sclerosis, enrolled in a pregnancy study.

This chain links TRBV10-2 with TRBJ1-2; a possible D gene is TRBD1 (5 bases). V was pared by 3 bases and J by 7 bases, with 12 bases between. Germline CDR1 is WSHSY and CDR2 is SAAADI. CDR3 length: 13 amino acids. In nucleotides, the CDR3 is TGCGCCAGCAGTGACTTCAGGGAATCTGGCTACACCTTC. It translates to CASSDFRESGYTF.

The J gene is TRBJ2-2, the V gene TRBV5-1; TRBD2 matches 7 bases. CDR1 is SGHRS and CDR2 is YFSETQ in the germline V gene. CDR3 length: 15 residues. V lost 0 bases, J lost 5 bases, and 4 bases stayed unmatched. CDR3 in amino acids: CASSLDGGRTGELFF. DNA for the CDR3: TGCGCCAGCAGCTTGGACGGGGGGAGGACCGGGGAGCTGTTTTTT.

This chain connects TRBV5-8 to TRBJ2-1; D is perhaps TRBD2 (6 bases). CDR3 length equals 15 residues. V was cut by 5 bases and J by 0 bases, with 12 bases left in between. Per the germline V gene, CDR1 is SGHTS and CDR2 is YDEGEE. In DNA form, the CDR3 reads TGTGCCAGCAGTTATGGGACTTTCTCCTACAATGAGCAGTTCTTC. Translated, it gives CASSYGTFSYNEQFF.

CDR3: CASSSSGREQYF. CDR3 nucleotides: TGTGCCAGTAGTTCGTCAGGGCGCGAGCAGTACTTC. This chain joins TRBV19 and TRBJ2-7, with D tentatively TRBD1 (5 bases). Per the germline V gene, CDR1 is LNHDA and CDR2 is SQIVND (reference sequence). CDR3 length: 12 amino acids. V was trimmed by 5 bases and J by 6 bases, leaving 11 bases between them.